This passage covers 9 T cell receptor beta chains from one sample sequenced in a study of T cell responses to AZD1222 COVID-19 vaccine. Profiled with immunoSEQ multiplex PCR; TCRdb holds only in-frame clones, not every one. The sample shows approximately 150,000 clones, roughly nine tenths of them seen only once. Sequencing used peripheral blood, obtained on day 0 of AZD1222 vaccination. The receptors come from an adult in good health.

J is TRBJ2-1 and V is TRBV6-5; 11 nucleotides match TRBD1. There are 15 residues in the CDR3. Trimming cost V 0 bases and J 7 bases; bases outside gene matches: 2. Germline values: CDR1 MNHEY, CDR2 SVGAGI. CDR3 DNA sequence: TGTGCCAGCAGTTACTCCTGGGACAGGGGGAATGAGCAGTTCTTC. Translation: CASSYSWDRGNEQFF.

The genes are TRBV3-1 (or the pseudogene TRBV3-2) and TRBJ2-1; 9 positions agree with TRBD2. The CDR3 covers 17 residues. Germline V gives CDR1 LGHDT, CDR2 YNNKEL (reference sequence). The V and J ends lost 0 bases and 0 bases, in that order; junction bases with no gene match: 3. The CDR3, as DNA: TGTGCCAGCAGCCAAGAAGGCGGGGGGGCCTCCTACAATGAGCAGTTCTTC. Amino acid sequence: CASSQEGGGASYNEQFF.

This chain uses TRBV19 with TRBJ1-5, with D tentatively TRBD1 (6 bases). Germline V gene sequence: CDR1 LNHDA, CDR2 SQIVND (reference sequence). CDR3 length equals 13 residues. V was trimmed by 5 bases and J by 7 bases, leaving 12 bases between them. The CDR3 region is CASSRPGDQPQHF. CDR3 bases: TGTGCCAGTAGTCGCCCAGGGGACCAGCCCCAGCATTTT.

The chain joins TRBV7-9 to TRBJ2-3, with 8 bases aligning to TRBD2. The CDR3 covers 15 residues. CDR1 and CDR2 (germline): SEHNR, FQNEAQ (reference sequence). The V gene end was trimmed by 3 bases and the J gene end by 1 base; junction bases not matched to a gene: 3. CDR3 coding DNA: TGTGCCAGCAGCTTGCCGACTAGCGGCACAGATACGCAGTATTTT. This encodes CASSLPTSGTDTQYF.

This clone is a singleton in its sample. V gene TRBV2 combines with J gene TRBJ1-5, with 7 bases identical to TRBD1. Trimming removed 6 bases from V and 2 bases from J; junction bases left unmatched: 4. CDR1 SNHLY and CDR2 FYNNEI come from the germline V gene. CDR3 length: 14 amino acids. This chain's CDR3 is CASRGGSGNQPQHF. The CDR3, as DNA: TGTGCCAGCAGAGGGGGCTCGGGCAATCAGCCCCAGCATTTT. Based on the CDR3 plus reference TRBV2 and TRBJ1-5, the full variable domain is EPEVTQTPSHQVTQMGQEVILRCVPISNHLYFYWYRQILGQKVEFLVSFYNNEISEKSEIFDDQFSVERPDGSNFTLKIRSTKLEDSAMYFCASRGGSGNQPQHFGDGTRLSIL.

The DNA for the CDR3 is TGTGCCAGCAACTCCCAGCGGGGGGTGGGTGAGCAGTTCTTC. Its protein is CASNSQRGVGEQFF. The V and J genes are TRBV7-2 and TRBJ2-1; 9 bases fit TRBD2. Trimming cost V 7 bases and J 9 bases; bases outside gene matches: 10. This CDR3 has 14 amino acids. Germline V lookup: CDR1 SGHTA, CDR2 FQGNSA.

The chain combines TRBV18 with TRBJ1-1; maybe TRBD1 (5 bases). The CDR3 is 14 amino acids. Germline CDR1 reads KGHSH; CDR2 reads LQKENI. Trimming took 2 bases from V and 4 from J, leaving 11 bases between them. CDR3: CASSPGGVGTEAFF. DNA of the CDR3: TGTGCCAGCTCACCAGGGGGGGTTGGCACTGAAGCTTTCTTT.

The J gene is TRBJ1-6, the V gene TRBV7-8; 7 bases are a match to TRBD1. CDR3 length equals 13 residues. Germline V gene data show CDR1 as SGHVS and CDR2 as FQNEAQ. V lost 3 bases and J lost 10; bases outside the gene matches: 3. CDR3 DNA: TGTGCCAGCAGCTTGGGGACAGTGTCACCCCTCCACTTT. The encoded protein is CASSLGTVSPLHF.

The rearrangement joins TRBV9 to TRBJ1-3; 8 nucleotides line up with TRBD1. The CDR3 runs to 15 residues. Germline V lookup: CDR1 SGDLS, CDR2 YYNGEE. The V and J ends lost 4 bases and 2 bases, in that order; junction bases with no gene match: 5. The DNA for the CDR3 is TGTGCCAGCAGCCCCCGGACAGGGACTGGAAACACCATATATTTT. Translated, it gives CASSPRTGTGNTIYF.